The TCR beta chain described here comes from a study of blood T cell repertoires in COVID-19. Study background: The samples span acute and convalescent COVID-19 from the United States, Italy and Spain.

Enrollment of patients from Seattle took place during active infection, with longitudinal follow-up. Study processing details: Researchers report that nucleated cell counts were estimated from reference gene primer amplification. Assay: immunoSEQ multiplex PCR; the TCRdb copy retains only in-frame clones and omits some. V, J and clone size are those of that table, while D and trimming were read from the DNA. The sample lists 200,000 to 300,000 clones, around 86% occurring once. Trimming cost V 5 bases and J 0 bases; bases outside gene matches: 6. Germline V gene lookup returns CDR1 MNHEY and CDR2 SVGAGI. The CDR3 is 15 amino acids.

The clonotype originates from a woman aged 60-75 years with COVID-19, enrolled during active disease. The chain uses TRBV6-5 and TRBJ1-2, with 7 bases aligning to TRBD1. Specimen: peripheral blood. In DNA form, the CDR3 reads TGTGCCAGCAGTCGACAGGGAATAGCTAACTATGGCTACACCTTC. Encoded protein: CASSRQGIANYGYTF.